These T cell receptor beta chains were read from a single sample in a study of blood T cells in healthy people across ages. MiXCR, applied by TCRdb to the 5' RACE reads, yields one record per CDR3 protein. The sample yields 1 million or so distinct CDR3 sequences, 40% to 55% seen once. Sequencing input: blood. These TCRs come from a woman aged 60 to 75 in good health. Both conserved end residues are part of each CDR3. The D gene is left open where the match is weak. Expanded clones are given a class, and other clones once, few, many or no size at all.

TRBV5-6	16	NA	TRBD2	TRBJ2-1	CASSLGTSPHYNEQFF	TGTGCCAGCAGCTTAGGGACTAGCCCGCATTACAATGAGCAGTTCTTC
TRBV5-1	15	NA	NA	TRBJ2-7	CASSLEGGSHYEQYF	TGCGCCAGCAGCTTGGAGGGGGGCAGCCACTACGAGCAGTACTTC
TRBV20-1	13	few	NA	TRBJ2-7	CSARVRSSYEQYF	TGCAGTGCTAGAGTACGGAGCTCCTACGAGCAGTACTTC
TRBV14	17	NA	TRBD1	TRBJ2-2	CASSQLPGTGRTGELFF	TGTGCCAGCAGCCAGCTCCCGGGGACAGGGCGAACCGGGGAGCTGTTTTTT
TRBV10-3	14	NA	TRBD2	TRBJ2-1	CATRRTLAANEQFF	TGTGCCACGCGACGGACACTAGCGGCGAATGAGCAGTTCTTC
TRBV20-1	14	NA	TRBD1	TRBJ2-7	CSARDSDRGYEQYF	TGCAGTGCTAGAGATAGCGACAGGGGTTACGAGCAGTACTTC
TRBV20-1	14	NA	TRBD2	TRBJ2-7	CGTWGEGSVGEQYF	TGCGGAACGTGGGGGGAGGGCTCCGTGGGGGAGCAGTACTTC
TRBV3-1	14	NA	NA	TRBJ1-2	CASSQIGLERGYTF	TGTGCCAGCAGCCAAATAGGACTTGAGCGTGGCTACACCTTC
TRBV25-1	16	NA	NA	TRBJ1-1	CASSPDYGGLNTEAFF	TGTGCCAGCAGTCCGGATTATGGGGGCCTGAACACTGAAGCTTTCTTT
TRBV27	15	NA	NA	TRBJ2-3	CASSFSSRGTDTQYF	TGTGCCAGCAGTTTTTCATCTCGGGGCACAGATACGCAGTATTTT
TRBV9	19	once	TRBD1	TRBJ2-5	CASSVGLGQGTSQQETQYF	TGTGCCAGCAGCGTAGGCCTGGGACAGGGAACTTCCCAACAAGAGACCCAGTACTTC
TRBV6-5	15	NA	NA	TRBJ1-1	CASSFSRTLSTEAFF	TGTGCCAGCAGTTTTTCCCGAACCTTAAGCACTGAAGCTTTCTTT
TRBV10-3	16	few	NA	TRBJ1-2	CAISESKTTGFYGYTF	TGTGCCATCAGTGAGTCGAAGACAACCGGATTCTATGGCTACACCTTC
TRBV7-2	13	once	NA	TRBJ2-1	CASSLISRNEQFF	TGTGCCAGCAGTCTAATCTCACGGAATGAGCAGTTCTTC
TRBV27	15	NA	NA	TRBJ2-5	CASSLGAYRQETQYF	TGTGCCAGCAGTTTAGGTGCTTATAGGCAAGAGACCCAGTACTTC
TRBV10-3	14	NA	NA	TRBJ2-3	CAITVDGGTDTQYF	TGTGCCATCACTGTGGACGGGGGCACAGATACGCAGTATTTT
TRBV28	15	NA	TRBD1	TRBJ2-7	CASSSQGVGSYEQYF	TGTGCCAGCAGCTCACAGGGGGTAGGCTCCTACGAGCAGTACTTC
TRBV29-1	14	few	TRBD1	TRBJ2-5	CSVDLGQGWETQYF	TGCAGCGTTGACCTTGGACAGGGATGGGAGACCCAGTACTTC
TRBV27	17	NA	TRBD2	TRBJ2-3	CASSSLAGLADTDTQYF	TGTGCCAGCAGTTCGTTGGCGGGACTAGCAGACACAGATACGCAGTATTTT
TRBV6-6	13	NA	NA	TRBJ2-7	CASTGDGASEQYF	TGTGCCAGCACCGGGGACGGGGCCTCCGAGCAGTACTTC
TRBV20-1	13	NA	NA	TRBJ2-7	CSAPQSGPYEQYF	TGCAGTGCCCCCCAATCGGGTCCCTACGAGCAGTACTTC
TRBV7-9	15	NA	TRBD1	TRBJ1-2	CASSLKGTGDYGYTF	TGTGCCAGCAGCTTGAAAGGGACAGGGGACTATGGCTACACCTTC
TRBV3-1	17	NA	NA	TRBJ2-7	CASSQDSSPKGYNEQYF	TGTGCCAGCAGCCAAGATAGCTCACCCAAGGGGTACAATGAGCAGTACTTC
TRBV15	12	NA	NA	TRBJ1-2	CATSTLSGGYTF	TGTGCCACCAGCACGTTGTCGGGTGGCTACACCTTC
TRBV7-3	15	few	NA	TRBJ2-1	CASSLTRTDYNEQFF	TGTGCCAGCAGCTTAACCCGGACGGATTACAATGAGCAGTTCTTC
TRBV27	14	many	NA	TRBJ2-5	CASSLRDSQETQYF	TGTGCCAGCAGTTTACGGGATTCCCAAGAGACCCAGTACTTC
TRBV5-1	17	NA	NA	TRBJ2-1	CASSPQSGVLGANEQFF	TGCGCCAGCAGCCCCCAGTCGGGAGTTTTAGGAGCCAATGAGCAGTTCTTC
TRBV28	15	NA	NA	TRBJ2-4	CASSSSPLAKNIQYF	TGTGCCAGCAGTAGCTCACCACTAGCCAAAAACATTCAGTACTTC
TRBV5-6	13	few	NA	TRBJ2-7	CASSLNTGYEQYF	TGTGCCAGCAGCTTAAATACAGGCTACGAGCAGTACTTC
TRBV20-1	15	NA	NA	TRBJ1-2	CSASPGDTENYGYTF	TGCAGTGCTAGTCCAGGGGACACCGAGAACTATGGCTACACCTTC
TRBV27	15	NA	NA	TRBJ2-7	CASSLRQASSYEQYF	TGTGCCAGCAGTTTAAGGCAGGCTTCCTCCTACGAGCAGTACTTC
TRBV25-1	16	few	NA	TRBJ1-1	CASSETGGTSADQAFF	TGTGCCAGCAGTGAAACAGGAGGTACCTCAGCGGATCAAGCTTTCTTT
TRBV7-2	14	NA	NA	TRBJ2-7	CTSSLDSEAYEQYF	TGTACCAGCAGCTTAGACTCCGAAGCTTACGAGCAGTACTTC
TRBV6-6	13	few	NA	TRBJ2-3	CASSRLRTDTQYF	TGTGCCAGCAGTCGACTCCGCACAGATACGCAGTATTTT
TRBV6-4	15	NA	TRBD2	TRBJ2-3	CASNLTSGIPDTQYF	TGTGCCAGCAACCTGACTAGCGGGATCCCAGATACGCAGTATTTT
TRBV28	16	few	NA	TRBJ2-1	CASSPQQGSGVNEQFF	TGTGCCAGCAGCCCACAACAGGGAAGTGGGGTAAATGAGCAGTTCTTC
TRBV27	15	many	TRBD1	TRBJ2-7	CASSYATGGSYEQYF	TGTGCCAGCAGTTATGCGACAGGGGGCTCCTACGAGCAGTACTTC
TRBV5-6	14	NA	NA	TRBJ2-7	CASSLGRPYDEQYF	TGTGCCAGCAGCTTGGGTCGTCCGTATGACGAGCAGTACTTC
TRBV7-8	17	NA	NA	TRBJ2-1	CASSLETGFFSYNEQFF	TGTGCCAGCAGCTTGGAGACCGGATTCTTCTCCTACAATGAGCAGTTCTTC
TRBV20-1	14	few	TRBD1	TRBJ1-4	CSARTTGNGEKLFF	TGCAGTGCTCGAACGACAGGGAACGGAGAAAAACTGTTTTTT
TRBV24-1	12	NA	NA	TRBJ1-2	CATSEVGRGYTF	TGTGCCACCAGTGAGGTTGGTCGCGGCTACACCTTC
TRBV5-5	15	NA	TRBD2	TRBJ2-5	CASSLVGGVQETQYF	TGTGCCAGCAGCTTGGTTGGGGGGGTTCAAGAGACCCAGTACTTC
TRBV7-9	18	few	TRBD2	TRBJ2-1	CASSRYSGSASSYNEQFF	TGTGCCAGCAGCCGGTATAGCGGGAGTGCCAGCTCCTACAATGAGCAGTTCTTC
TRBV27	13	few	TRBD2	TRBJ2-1	CASSREGYNEQFF	TGTGCCAGCAGCCGGGAGGGATACAATGAGCAGTTCTTC
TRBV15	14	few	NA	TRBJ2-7	CATSRGRDNYEQYF	TGTGCCACCAGCAGAGGACGGGACAACTACGAGCAGTACTTC
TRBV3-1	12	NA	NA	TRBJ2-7	CASNLDTYEQYF	TGTGCCAGCAACCTAGACACCTACGAGCAGTACTTC
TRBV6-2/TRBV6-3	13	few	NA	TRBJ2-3	CASSYAGLDTQYF	TGTGCCAGCAGTTATGCGGGTCTGGATACGCAGTATTTT
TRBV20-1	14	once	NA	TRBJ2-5	CSARDPTSPETQYF	TGCAGTGCTAGAGATCCCACTAGCCCAGAGACCCAGTACTTC
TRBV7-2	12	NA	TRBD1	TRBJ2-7	CTSSEPGGRQYF	TGTACCAGCAGCGAACCAGGGGGTCGGCAGTACTTC
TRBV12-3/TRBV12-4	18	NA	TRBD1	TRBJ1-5	CASSYKNRDRGSNQPQHF	TGTGCCAGCAGCTACAAGAACCGGGACAGGGGATCAAATCAGCCCCAGCATTTT
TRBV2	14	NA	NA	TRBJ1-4	CASRRAGAGEKLFF	TGTGCCAGCAGGCGTGCAGGGGCCGGTGAAAAACTGTTTTTT
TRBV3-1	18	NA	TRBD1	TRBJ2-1	CASSQDRLGDRAYNEQFF	TGTGCCAGCAGCCAAGATAGACTGGGGGACAGGGCCTACAATGAGCAGTTCTTC
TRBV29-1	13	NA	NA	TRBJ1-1	CSVEGSPNTEAFF	TGCAGCGTTGAGGGCAGCCCGAACACTGAAGCTTTCTTT